Below are 17 T cell receptor beta chains sequenced from a single sample in a study of blood T cells in healthy people across ages. Through a sample-barcoded 5' primer and a J-beta primer mix, a second PCR was run for roughly 6 to 12 cycles. TCRdb fed the 5' RACE reads into MiXCR, producing one record per CDR3 protein. The sample lists 1,100,000 or so distinct CDR3 sequences, 45% seen once, with under 20% in the top ten. Sequencing was performed on blood. Receptor source: a woman between 55 and 75 years old in good health.

The chain combines TRBV28 with TRBJ2-5; perhaps TRBD1 as D (6 bases). Germline V gives CDR1 MDHEN, CDR2 SYDVKM. Trimming cost V 2 bases and J 5 bases, with 15 bases left between them. This CDR3 has 15 amino acids. The CDR3 coding sequence is TGTGCCAGCAGTTTAGGGGGACACTCAGAGGAGACCCAGTACTTC. Translated, it gives CASSLGGHSEETQYF.

The V and J genes are TRBV12-3 or TRBV12-4 and TRBJ2-1, with no clear D. V was trimmed by 6 bases and J by 6 bases, leaving 9 bases between them. The CDR3 length is 12 residues. CDR3 protein: CASSQQRNEQFF. For the CDR3, the DNA is TGTGCCAGCAGCCAACAACGCAATGAGCAGTTCTTC.

A few counts support this clonotype. The rearrangement links TRBV24-1 to TRBJ2-3; tentative D call: TRBD2 (5 bases). CDR1 and CDR2 from the germline V gene are KGHDR and SFDVKD. V lost 7 bases and J lost 5, with 6 bases in between. The CDR3 covers 11 residues. This chain's CDR3 is CATRRGDTQYF. The CDR3 nucleotides are TGTGCCACCAGACGGGGAGATACGCAGTATTTT.

This clonotype was observed a few times. The chain is built from TRBV11-2 and TRBJ2-7, with TRBD1 identical over 7 bases. V gave up 5 bases and J gave up 3 bases; unmatched junction bases: 10. In germline, CDR1 is SGHAT, CDR2 FQNNGV. The CDR3 sequence is 15 residues long. DNA of the CDR3: TGTGCCAGCAGCCCAGCCGGGACAGAGTACTACGAGCAGTACTTC. This translates into CASSPAGTEYYEQYF. Together with reference TRBV11-2 and TRBJ2-7, the CDR3 gives the full variable domain: EAGVAQSPRYKIIEKRQSVAFWCNPISGHATLYWYQQILGQGPKLLIQFQNNGVVDDSQLPKDRFSAERLKGVDSTLKIQPAKLEDSAVYLCASSPAGTEYYEQYFGPGTRLTVT.

DNA for the CDR3: TGTGCCAGCAGTTTATCGATGACAGGGGGTACCTACGAGCAGTACTTC. Translation: CASSLSMTGGTYEQYF. The chain employs TRBV27 and TRBJ2-7; 9 positions match TRBD1. The V and J ends lost 0 bases and 2 bases, in that order; junction bases with no gene match: 5. CDR3 length: 16 residues. Germline CDR1 reads MNHEY; CDR2 reads SMNVEV (reference sequence).

The chain has TRBV5-1 and TRBJ2-1; TRBD1 aligns across 8 bases. The J call is doubtful: the DNA matches TRBJ2-7 better. The CDR3 is made up of 14 amino acids. The V gene's germline CDR1 is SGHRS and CDR2 YFSETQ. CDR3 in DNA: TGCGCCAGCAGCGTAGGAGACAGGGGTAATGAGCAGTACTTC. It specifies CASSVGDRGNEQYF.

The chain combines TRBV5-1 with TRBJ1-4; 7 bases match TRBD1. Germline assignment: CDR1 SGHRS and CDR2 YFSETQ. The junction had 2 bases not matched to a gene; V was cut back by 3 bases and J by 3 bases. CDR3 length: 14 residues. CDR3 in DNA: TGCGCCAGCAGCTCGGGACAGCCTAATGAAAAACTGTTTTTT. This sequence encodes CASSSGQPNEKLFF.

There are a few counts of this clonotype. The chain employs TRBV7-2 and TRBJ1-1; D unresolved. CDR1 is SGHTA, CDR2 FQGNSA, per germline. V gave up 3 bases and J gave up 11 bases, with 19 bases separating them. CDR3 length equals 14 residues. This CDR3 is CASSLNREVGSAFF. The DNA for the CDR3 is TGTGCCAGCAGCTTGAATAGGGAAGTTGGGTCGGCTTTCTTT.

This clonotype was observed a few times. The chain recombines TRBV20-1 with TRBJ2-7; 11 bases agree with TRBD2. The CDR3 length is 14 residues. Germline CDR1 DFQATT, CDR2 SNEGSKA (reference sequence). J was trimmed by 2 bases and V by 6 bases; bases with no gene match: 6. As DNA, the CDR3 is TGCAGTGCCGAACTAGCGGGAGTCCCCTACGAGCAGTACTTC. The encoded protein is CSAELAGVPYEQYF.

CDR3 amino acids: CASSLTSGRAYEQFF. CDR3 in DNA: TGCGCCAGCAGCCTCACTAGCGGGAGGGCCTATGAGCAGTTCTTC. The chain employs TRBV5-1 and TRBJ2-1; 13 bases match TRBD2. Per germline, CDR1 SGHRS and CDR2 YFSETQ. The CDR3 runs 15 residues. Losses at the gene ends were 4 bases for V and 8 bases for J; bases not matched to a gene: 6.

This clonotype was found once. The junction differs from germline at one of its ends, possibly a read error. The rearrangement links TRBV13 to TRBJ2-6; tentatively, D is TRBD1 or TRBD2 (5 bases each). Germline V gene lookup returns CDR1 PRHDT and CDR2 FYEKMQ (reference sequence). The CDR3 sequence is 19 residues long. The chain's CDR3 is CASSLSMRTPSSGANILTF. CDR3 DNA: TGTGCCAGCAGCTTATCCATGAGGACCCCTAGCTCTGGGGCCAACATCCTGACTTTC.

This sequence joins TRBV2 and TRBJ2-7; no clear D gene. There are 12 residues in the CDR3. Trimming removed 7 bases at V and 2 bases at J, with 9 bases between. Germline V gives CDR1 SNHLY, CDR2 FYNNEI. This chain's CDR3 is CASIGTAYEQYF. The DNA for the CDR3 is TGTGCCAGCATCGGCACGGCCTACGAGCAGTACTTC. The variable domain in full, completed from reference TRBV2 and TRBJ2-7, reads EPEVTQTPSHQVTQMGQEVILRCVPISNHLYFYWYRQILGQKVEFLVSFYNNEISEKSEIFDDQFSVERPDGSNFTLKIRSTKLEDSAMYFCASIGTAYEQYFGPGTRLTVT.

This clonotype was counted a single time. The genes are TRBV7-3 and TRBJ2-7; maybe TRBD1 (6 bases). CDR1 SGHTA and CDR2 FQGTGA come from the germline V gene. CDR3 length equals 15 residues. The ends were cut back, 2 bases at V and 7 bases at J, with 18 bases in the middle. The CDR3 DNA reads TGTGCCAGCAGCTTATACGGGACAAACTACAATGAGCAGTACTTC. It translates to CASSLYGTNYNEQYF.

The rearrangement uses TRBV10-1 and TRBJ1-6; 7 bases are shared with TRBD1. V was pared by 2 bases and J by 9 bases, with 4 bases of the junction left unmatched. Germline-derived CDR1 and CDR2 are WNHNN and SYGVQD (reference sequence). The CDR3 covers 14 residues. CDR3 nucleotides: TGCGCCAGCAGTGAGGGGACAGCAGGTTCACCCCTCCACTTT. Translation: CASSEGTAGSPLHF.

The chain has TRBV6-6 and TRBJ1-2; a possible D gene is TRBD1 (5 bases). Germline V gene data show CDR1 as MNHNY and CDR2 as SVGAGI (reference sequence). Trimming removed 2 bases from V and 4 bases from J, with 14 bases in between. This CDR3 is 15 amino acids long. In DNA form, the CDR3 reads TGTGCCAGCAGTTACCCCGGGGGAGGCAGCTATGGCTACACCTTC. Translating gives CASSYPGGGSYGYTF.

This clonotype was recorded at least ten times. The chain employs TRBV7-2 and TRBJ2-1, with 9 nucleotides matching TRBD2. Looked up from germline, CDR1 is SGHTA and CDR2 is FQGNSA. The J segment lost 7 bases and the V segment lost 4 bases, leaving 11 bases of the junction unmatched. The CDR3 covers 16 residues. The DNA of the CDR3 is TGTGCCAGCAGCTCCCCCCGCGGGAGGGTGGGGAATGAGCAGTTCTTC. This translates into CASSSPRGRVGNEQFF.

The chain combines TRBV27 with TRBJ2-1; a possible D gene is TRBD1 (6 bases). The J call may be mistaken, given a closer DNA end match to TRBJ2-7. Germline loops: CDR1 MNHEY, CDR2 SMNVEV (reference sequence). The CDR3 is 15 residues long. The CDR3 DNA follows: TGTGCCAGCACTTCGAGTGGGGGCTCCTACAATGAGCAGTACTTC. Amino acids: CASTSSGGSYNEQYF.